This T cell receptor (beta chain) is from a study of blood T cell repertoires in COVID-19 (TCRdb year 2020). Regarding the complete study: Collaborator samples came from the United States, Italy and Spain and covered acute and convalescent phases of COVID-19. The material from the prospective study consisted of cDNA or gDNA derived from T cells, B-cell-depleted T cells, or PBMCs. The samples were drawn from the first 160 participants of the ongoing ImmuneRACE study and from 1,254 subjects provided by 6 global collaborators. A freely available public database, intended as a resource for researchers studying the immune response to SARS-CoV-2, is where the repertoires were released. The dataset comprised deeply sampled blood TCRbeta repertoires from subjects exposed to, actively infected with, or recovered from COVID-19. Where available, HLA class I and class II types were taken from metadata supplied by the sample provider and were not determined by assay-based typing. The sample metadata nearly always contained a de-identified subject ID, COVID-19 status, age in years and sex. General findings and caveats noted by the study authors: Clinical and demographic metadata were provided uncurated, with the amount varying by source and participant.

About this clone itself: It lacks a known antigen. Base-call qualities are not available, and no considerably larger clone is one nucleotide away.

The immunoSEQ Assay, a bias-controlled multiplex PCR, was used to amplify TCRbeta CDR3 regions from genomic DNA. The paper's data handling went like this. The number of nucleated cells in each sample was estimated from the amplification of reference gene primers within the assay. To quantify the absolute abundance of each unique TCRbeta CDR3 rearrangement, sequence reads were collapsed and filtered. For each sample, productive Simpson clonality was calculated by taking the square root of Simpson's diversity index across productive rearrangements. Imported from immuneACCESS, the table was reduced by TCRdb to in-frame sequences with V and J called. These copies leave out some clones; in studies compared against another copy, an unresolved V gene accounts for under half, and the cause of the remainder is not known. D and trimming were read from the DNA, whereas the V and J calls and clone size are those reported in that table. The table for this sample lists roughly 500,000 clones; roughly 90% of them were counted only once. 1.8% of the sample goes to the ten largest clones.

In the prospective study, participants were about 18 to 95 years old, resided in 25 or so geographic areas of the United States, and were enrolled through a virtual design. In the prospective study, cohorts were assigned on the basis of participant-reported clinical history obtained from a screening survey and a study questionnaire. Recovered participants in ImmuneRACE Cohort 3 were defined as having two consecutive negative NP/OP PCR tests, clearance from a healthcare professional, or resolution of symptoms. In the prospective study, mobile phlebotomists collected whole blood, serum and a nasopharyngeal or oropharyngeal swab from each participant. Prospective study participants could optionally give additional blood draws and questionnaires over an approximately 2-month period. Prospective study blood samples were shipped either frozen or at room temperature before DNA extraction. V was cut back by 3 bases and J by 6 bases, leaving a gap of 13 bases between them. The germline V gene specifies SGDLS as CDR1 and YYNGEE as CDR2. The cysteine opens and the phenylalanine closes a CDR3 of 14 amino acids. CDR3 DNA only is kept here, 42 bases in frame from base 1.

Specimen: PBMCs or T cells enriched from blood (not recorded which). The chain joins TRBV9 to TRBJ1-5; no confident D gene assignment can be made. This receptor was obtained from a woman in her 40s who had recovered from COVID-19. The bases are TGTGCCAGCAGCGAAAGCTCGGGGTTTCAGCCCCAGCATTTT. Its product reads: CASSESSGFQPQHF.